These T cell receptor beta chains were read from a single sample in a study of cytomegalovirus exposure and HLA in healthy donors. Assay used: immunoSEQ multiplex PCR; TCRdb lists only in-frame clones, some missing. This table holds 150,000 to 200,000 clones, 65% to 85% found once. Material for sequencing was PBMCs. The receptors come from a man aged 60-69 years in good health and CMV-seronegative. The CDR3 runs from the conserved cysteine through the conserved F or W. The order of the fields is CDR3 length, D gene, clone size, J gene, V gene, CDR3 protein, CDR3 DNA. D genes are given only for firm matches. Clone size, where shown, is once, few, many, or a class for clones that have expanded.

>17|TRBD2|.|TRBJ2-7|TRBV15
CATSRERTSGSPYEQYF
TGTGCCACCAGCAGAGAAAGGACTAGCGGGAGTCCATACGAGCAGTACTTC
>14|TRBD1|.|TRBJ2-3|TRBV2
CASSGTGGSDTQYF
TGTGCCAGCAGTGGGACAGGGGGCTCAGATACGCAGTATTTT
>13|.|once|TRBJ2-1|TRBV10-2
CASSGTRYNEQFF
TGCGCCAGCAGTGGGACACGCTACAATGAGCAGTTCTTC
>15|TRBD1|.|TRBJ2-3|TRBV2
CASSEMGQGTDTQYF
TGTGCCAGCAGTGAAATGGGACAGGGGACAGATACGCAGTATTTT
>15|TRBD2|once|TRBJ2-1|TRBV19
CASSLGLAAHGEQFF
TGTGCCAGTAGTCTTGGTCTAGCGGCACATGGTGAGCAGTTCTTC
>12|.|.|TRBJ2-1|TRBV6-6
CASSPADNEQFF
TGTGCCAGCAGTCCGGCGGACAATGAGCAGTTCTTC
>13|.|.|TRBJ1-2|TRBV7-2
CASSLVAGEKYTF
TGTGCCAGCAGCTTAGTGGCAGGGGAGAAATACACCTTC
>19|TRBD2|.|TRBJ2-5|TRBV11-2
CASSSVMRGRTSAQETQYF
TGTGCCAGCAGCTCGGTCATGAGGGGAAGGACTAGCGCCCAAGAGACCCAGTACTTC
>17|TRBD1|once|TRBJ2-2|TRBV4-3
CASSQERTGTLPGELFF
TGCGCCAGCAGCCAAGAAAGGACAGGGACCCTGCCCGGGGAGCTGTTTTTT
>13|TRBD1|.|TRBJ2-5|TRBV6-1
CATQGTGIGTQYF
TGTGCCACCCAAGGGACAGGTATTGGGACCCAGTACTTC
>13|TRBD1|.|TRBJ1-2|TRBV9
CASRDRTSSGYTF
TGTGCCAGCAGGGACAGGACCTCTAGTGGCTACACCTTC
>17|TRBD1|.|TRBJ2-7|TRBV28
CASSLNVGDRGYGEQYF
TGTGCCAGCAGTTTAAACGTCGGGGACAGGGGTTATGGCGAGCAGTACTTC
>14|.|.|TRBJ1-2|TRBV11-2
CASSPPGGGYGYTF
TGTGCCAGCAGCCCCCCCGGGGGGGGCTATGGCTACACCTTC
>15|.|.|TRBJ1-6|TRBV14
CASSQAHGGSSPLHF
TGTGCCAGCAGCCAAGCTCATGGGGGCAGTTCACCCCTCCACTTT
>13|.|.|TRBJ2-7|TRBV28
CASKVYAAYEQYF
TGTGCCAGCAAAGTTTATGCAGCCTACGAGCAGTACTTC
>21|TRBD2|.|TRBJ2-2|TRBV9
CASSPRGGLAGPFANTGELFF
TGTGCCAGCAGCCCGCGAGGGGGACTAGCGGGGCCTTTCGCGAACACCGGGGAGCTGTTTTTT
>13|.|.|TRBJ2-1|TRBV7-2
CASSLDHTQLKFF
TGTGCCAGCAGCTTAGACCACACGCAATTGAAGTTCTTC
>16|.|.|TRBJ1-1|TRBV5-1
CASSLSQGIMNTEAFF
TGCGCCAGCAGCTTGAGCCAGGGTATTATGAACACTGAAGCTTTCTTT